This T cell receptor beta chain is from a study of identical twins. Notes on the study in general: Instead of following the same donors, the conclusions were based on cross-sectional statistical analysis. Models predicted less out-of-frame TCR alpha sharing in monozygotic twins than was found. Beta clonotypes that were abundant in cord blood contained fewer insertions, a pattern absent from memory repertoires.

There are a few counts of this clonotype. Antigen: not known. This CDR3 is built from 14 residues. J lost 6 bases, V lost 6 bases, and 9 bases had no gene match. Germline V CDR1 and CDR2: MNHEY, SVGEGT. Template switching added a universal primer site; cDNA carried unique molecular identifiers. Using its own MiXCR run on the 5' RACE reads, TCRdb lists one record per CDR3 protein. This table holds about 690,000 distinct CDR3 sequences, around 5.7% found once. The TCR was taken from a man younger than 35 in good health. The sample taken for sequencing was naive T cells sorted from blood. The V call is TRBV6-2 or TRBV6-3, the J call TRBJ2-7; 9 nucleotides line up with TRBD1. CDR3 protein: CASRNAGQGVEQYF. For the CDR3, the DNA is TGTGCCAGCAGAAACGCGGGACAGGGTGTCGAGCAGTACTTC.